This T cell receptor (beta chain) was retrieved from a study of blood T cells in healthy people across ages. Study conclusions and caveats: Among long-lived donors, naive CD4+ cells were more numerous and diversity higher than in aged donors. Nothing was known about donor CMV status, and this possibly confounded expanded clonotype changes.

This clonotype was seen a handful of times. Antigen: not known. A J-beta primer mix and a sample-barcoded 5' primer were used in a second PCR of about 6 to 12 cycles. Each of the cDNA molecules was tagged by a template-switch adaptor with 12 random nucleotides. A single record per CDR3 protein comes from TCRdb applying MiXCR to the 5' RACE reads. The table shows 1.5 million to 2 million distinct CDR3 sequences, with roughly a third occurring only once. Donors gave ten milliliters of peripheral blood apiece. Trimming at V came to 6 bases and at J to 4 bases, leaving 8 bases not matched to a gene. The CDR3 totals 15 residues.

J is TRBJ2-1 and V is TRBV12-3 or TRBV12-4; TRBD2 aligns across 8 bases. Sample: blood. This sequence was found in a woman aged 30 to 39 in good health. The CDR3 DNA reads TGTGCCAGCAGCCAGAGCGGGAGTAGGTACAATGAGCAGTTCTTC. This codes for CASSQSGSRYNEQFF.